The 15 T cell receptor beta chains given below trace back to one sample, sequenced in a study of regulatory T cells in long-lasting Graves disease. Through Arm-PCR of CDR3 regions and iRepertoire HTBI primers, TCR beta libraries were built. A single record per CDR3 protein comes from TCRdb applying MiXCR to the multiplex PCR reads. The sample has about 220,000 distinct CDR3 sequences, roughly 19% seen once. Time point of the sample: newly diagnosed GD, antithyroid drugs for less than 3 months. After RNA was extracted from PBMCs, the TCR library was made from it. This same sample was also part of a study on T cells in Graves' hyperthyroidism and ophthalmopathy.

Material: peripheral blood mononuclear cells (PBMCs), obtained at new diagnosis, from a patient treated with antithyroid drugs. The receptor source for this set is a woman in her 30s with Graves disease.

This clonotype was seen only a few times. This sequence joins TRBV6-1 and TRBJ1-5; 9 bases agree with TRBD1. Germline loops: CDR1 MNHNS, CDR2 SASEGT. CDR3 length: 14 residues. The V and J ends lost 7 bases and 5 bases, in that order; junction bases with no gene match: 6. The CDR3 reads CASNPTGGYQPQHF. The CDR3, as DNA: TGTGCCAGCAATCCGACAGGGGGTTATCAGCCCCAGCATTTT.

This clonotype was seen ten or more times. The chain joins TRBV12-5 to TRBJ2-1; tentatively, D is TRBD1 (7 bases). Germline CDR1 is LGHNT and CDR2 is FRNRAP. The CDR3 totals 16 residues. V lost 0 bases, J lost 6 bases, and 15 bases lay in between. This CDR3 reads CASGLVLGTAGNEQFF. CDR3 coding DNA: TGTGCTAGTGGTTTGGTACTCGGGACAGCGGGCAATGAGCAGTTCTTC.

The rearrangement uses TRBV19 and TRBJ1-5; D gene uncertain. Germline CDR1 LNHDA, CDR2 SQIVND (reference sequence). The CDR3 runs 16 residues. V lost 7 bases and J lost 4, with 20 bases in between. The CDR3 sequence: CASTYSARTINQPQHF. The CDR3 region has the DNA TGTGCCAGTACCTACTCAGCCCGAACGATAAATCAGCCCCAGCATTTT.

As to this clonotype: With a much larger clone just one base away, this may be a read error. The V call is TRBV5-1, the J call TRBJ1-2; 7 bases map to TRBD1. Germline V gene data show CDR1 as SGHRS and CDR2 as YFSETQ. The CDR3 sequence is 15 residues long. Trimming removed 4 bases from V and 7 bases from J; junction bases left unmatched: 13. The CDR3 sequence: CASSVTTGDASGYTF. The CDR3, as DNA: TGCGCCAGCAGCGTCACTACAGGGGACGCCTCTGGCTACACCTTC.

This clonotype has a count of ten or more. This rearrangement joins TRBV28 to TRBJ2-7; 7 positions agree with TRBD1. The ends lost 6 bases at V and 0 bases at J; junction bases unmatched: 2. This CDR3 comprises 13 residues. Germline loops: CDR1 MDHEN, CDR2 SYDVKM. The chain's CDR3 is CASRGGHSYEQYF. In DNA form, the CDR3 reads TGTGCCAGCAGAGGGGGCCACTCCTACGAGCAGTACTTC.

The chain combines TRBV7-8 with TRBJ2-3, with 11 positions matching TRBD2. The germline gives CDR1 SGHVS, CDR2 FQNEAQ. CDR3 size: 15 residues. J gave up 4 bases and V 0 bases, and 0 bases lay outside the gene matches. CDR3 DNA sequence: TGTGCCAGCAGCTTAGCACTAGCGGGAGCAGATACGCAGTATTTT. It codes for CASSLALAGADTQYF.

This clonotype was seen ten or more times. The chain is built from TRBV28 and TRBJ1-2; 8 bases map to TRBD1. V dropped 5 bases and J dropped 8; count of bases not matched to a gene: 10. Germline CDR1 and CDR2: MDHEN and SYDVKM. The length of the CDR3 is 14 residues. Written as DNA, the CDR3 is TGTGCCAGCAGTACAGACAGGGGTGTGGGCGGCTACACCTTC. Translated, it gives CASSTDRGVGGYTF.

Concerning this clonotype itself: Given a much more abundant clone one base away, this may be a read error. CDR3 sequence (DNA): TGTGCCAGCAGCACGGCCCCGCACACTGAAGCTTTCTTT. Protein sequence: CASSTAPHTEAFF. The rearrangement joins TRBV5-4 to TRBJ1-1, with D unclear. The CDR3 is made up of 13 amino acids. The germline V and J ends were trimmed by 4 bases and 3 bases, with 10 bases remaining between them. Per germline, CDR1 SGHNT and CDR2 YYREEE (reference sequence).

As regards this clonotype: This may come from a read error, since a much larger clone is one base off. V is TRBV19 and J is TRBJ1-2; a weak D match, TRBD1 (5 bases). The germline CDR1 and CDR2 sequences are LNHDA and SQIVND (reference sequence). CDR3 size: 17 residues. CDR3 coding DNA: TGTGCCAGTAGTATCCGCGCTGGCCGGCTTGGGGACTATGGCTACGCCTTC. Protein product: CASSIRAGRLGDYGYAF.

With regard to this clonotype: This could be a read error, since a much larger clone is one nucleotide away. J is TRBJ1-1 and V is TRBV4-1; the D gene is possibly TRBD1 (6 bases). Germline values: CDR1 MGHRA, CDR2 YSYEKL. V gave up 5 bases and J gave up 6 bases, with 16 bases separating them. The CDR3 is 14 residues long. The CDR3 loop is CASSFKGVGAEAFF. CDR3 DNA sequence: TGCGCCAGCAGCTTCAAGGGGGTAGGCGCTGAAGCTTTCTTT.

A note on this clonotype: This CDR3 is missing its conserved last phenylalanine or tryptophan, likely due to a read error. Because the CDR3's place on the DNA is in doubt, the DNA is left out and the CDR3 is given as listed by TCRdb. The chain couples TRBV28 to TRBJ2-2; the DNA was not used to check the table's D call, TRBD1. The CDR3 is made up of 13 amino acids, end residues included. CDR1 is MDHEN and CDR2 is SYDVKM in the germline V gene. The CDR3 reads CASSSGDTGELFS.

This clonotype was seen many times. This chain uses TRBV11-2 with TRBJ2-5, with TRBD1 identical over 7 bases. This CDR3 has 15 residues. Trimming took 1 base from V and 5 from J; bases not matched to a gene: 7. The germline V gene encodes CDR1 SGHAT and CDR2 FQNNGV. As DNA, the CDR3 is TGTGCCAGCAGCTTAGTGCCAACAGGGGTTGAGACCCAGTACTTC. It is translated as CASSLVPTGVETQYF.

Ten or more counts support this clonotype. V is TRBV7-6 and J is TRBJ1-6; D is undetermined. The CDR3 runs to 17 residues. Germline CDR1 SGHVS, CDR2 FNYEAQ. The V end lost 5 bases, the J end lost 2 bases, and 16 bases lay between the germline ends. CDR3 region: CASSQDPATTYNSPLHF. The CDR3 bases are TGTGCCAGCAGCCAAGATCCGGCTACGACCTATAATTCACCCCTCCACTTT.

The chain has TRBV2 and TRBJ1-5; 8 bases line up with TRBD1. Germline loops: CDR1 SNHLY, CDR2 FYNNEI. The CDR3 covers 12 residues. The trim removed 8 bases at V and 5 bases at J, leaving 2 bases unmatched. As DNA, the CDR3 is TGTGCCAGCGACAGGGGCCATCAGCCCCAGCATTTT. This encodes CASDRGHQPQHF.

This clonotype was picked up many times. The chain combines TRBV6-2 or TRBV6-3 with TRBJ2-1; D remains unclear. Trimming removed 2 bases at V and 0 bases at J, with 2 bases between. The length of the CDR3 is 13 residues. Per the germline V gene, CDR1 is MNHEY and CDR2 is SVGEGT. The DNA of the CDR3 is TGTGCCAGCAGTTACAACTCCTACAATGAGCAGTTCTTC. It specifies CASSYNSYNEQFF.